One sample yielded the 17 T cell receptor beta chains listed below, sequenced in a study of graft-versus-host responses after intestinal transplantation. The antigens for these receptors are not known. Produced via immunoSEQ multiplex PCR; TCRdb's table is partial and in-frame only. The sample records about 110,000 clones, about 93% being singletons. The sample in question was unstimulated CD8+ T cells sorted from spleen or lymph node cells, obtained before intestinal transplant. The receptors come from a human donor who received an intestinal transplant.

This chain joins TRBV19 and TRBJ2-1; perhaps TRBD1 as D (6 bases). Trimming removed 3 bases from V and 6 bases from J, with 15 bases in between. The V gene's germline CDR1 is LNHDA and CDR2 SQIVND (reference sequence). The CDR3 runs to 15 residues. DNA for the CDR3: TGTGCCAGTAGTATCGGACAGACTGGTTTCAATGAGCAGTTCTTC. Its protein product is CASSIGQTGFNEQFF. Filled out from reference TRBV19 and TRBJ2-1, the complete variable domain reads DGGITQSPKYLFRKEGQNVTLSCEQNLNHDAMYWYRQDPGQGLRLIYYSQIVNDFQKGDIAEGYSVSREKKESFPLTVTSAQKNPTAFYLCASSIGQTGFNEQFFGPGTRLTVL.

The chain has TRBV19 and TRBJ2-1; no reliable D call. V gave up 2 bases and J gave up 4 bases, with 18 bases separating them. This CDR3 region has 17 residues. From germline, CDR1 is LNHDA and CDR2 SQIVND (reference sequence). The CDR3 spells CASSIIFDAGTYNEQFF. The CDR3 coding sequence is TGTGCCAGTAGTATAATTTTTGACGCCGGTACTTACAATGAGCAGTTCTTC.

V gene TRBV27 combines with J gene TRBJ2-1; TRBD2 aligns across 15 bases. Germline V gene sequence: CDR1 MNHEY, CDR2 SMNVEV (reference sequence). The ends lost 3 bases at V and 9 bases at J; junction bases unmatched: 3. This CDR3 comprises 15 residues. DNA for the CDR3: TGTGCCAGCAGTTTTTGGACTAGCGGGGGGGCTGAGCAGTTCTTC. Protein product: CASSFWTSGGAEQFF.

This clone was found once. V and J are TRBV29-1 and TRBJ1-2, with TRBD1 as a possible D gene (5 bases). CDR1 SQVTM and CDR2 ANQGSEA come from the germline V gene. With 4 bases removed from V and 3 bases from J, the gap between germline ends came to 9 bases. The CDR3 contains 12 residues. The CDR3: CSVAGSDYGYTF. DNA for the CDR3: TGCAGCGTTGCAGGGTCGGACTATGGCTACACCTTC.

CDR3 coding DNA: TGTGCCAGCAGCTTGTCTGGCAGCTATGGCTACACCTTC. Translating gives CASSLSGSYGYTF. J is TRBJ1-2 and V is TRBV7-9; D not certain. The CDR3 is made up of 13 amino acids. V lost 3 bases and J lost 4, with 9 bases in between. Germline V gene lookup returns CDR1 SEHNR and CDR2 FQNEAQ (reference sequence).

The chain carries TRBV6-5 and TRBJ1-2, with D tentatively TRBD1 (5 bases). The V end was cut by 0 bases, the J end by 1 base, with 12 bases between. From germline, CDR1 is MNHEY and CDR2 SVGAGI. The CDR3 is 16 residues long. The CDR3 is CASSYSKGRNNYGYTF. DNA for the CDR3: TGTGCCAGCAGTTACTCGAAGGGACGGAATAACTATGGCTACACCTTC.

This clone was seen a single time. The chain has TRBV10-1 and TRBJ2-5; tentative D call: TRBD2 (6 bases). CDR3 length: 15 amino acids. Per germline, CDR1 WNHNN and CDR2 SYGVQD (reference sequence). V gave up 2 bases and J gave up 4 bases, with 14 bases separating them. CDR3 coding DNA: TGCGCCAGCAGTGAGGAGCGGGCCCTTCGAGAGACCCAGTACTTC. Its protein product is CASSEERALRETQYF.

In this sample, this clone turned up a few times. This chain joins TRBV10-3 and TRBJ2-7, with 10 bases that match TRBD1. This CDR3 comprises 15 residues. CDR1 and CDR2 from the germline V gene are ENHRY and SYGVKD. The ends lost 10 bases at V and 3 bases at J; junction bases unmatched: 12. This chain's CDR3 is CATAPPGTGDYEQYF. CDR3 sequence (DNA): TGTGCCACCGCCCCCCCCGGGACAGGGGACTACGAGCAGTACTTC.

V is TRBV27 and J is TRBJ1-2; possible D gene TRBD1, 6 bases. V was shortened by 3 bases and J by 7 bases, with 12 bases between the two germline ends. Germline assignment: CDR1 MNHEY and CDR2 SMNVEV (reference sequence). This CDR3 contains 13 residues. The chain's CDR3 is CASSFGGLVGYTF. CDR3 coding DNA: TGTGCCAGCAGTTTCGGGGGGCTGGTTGGCTACACCTTC.

The chain has TRBV5-1 and TRBJ2-7, with TRBD2 matching over 12 bases. The CDR3 sequence is 15 residues long. V trimming: 4 bases; J trimming: 2 bases; junction bases outside the gene matches: 4. The V gene's germline CDR1 is SGHRS and CDR2 YFSETQ. The CDR3 loop reads CASSATSGSAYEQYF. Written as DNA, the CDR3 is TGCGCCAGCAGCGCGACTAGCGGGAGCGCCTACGAGCAGTACTTC.

The chain has TRBV7-8 and TRBJ2-5, with 7 bases that match TRBD1. CDR3 size: 14 residues. The germline V gene has CDR1 SGHVS and CDR2 FQNEAQ. The V segment lost 4 bases and the J segment 5 bases; nucleotides outside the gene matches: 7. CDR3 loop: CASSSDRVKETQYF. The CDR3 DNA follows: TGTGCCAGCAGCTCTGACAGGGTGAAGGAGACCCAGTACTTC.

The chain carries TRBV27 and TRBJ1-5; D is possibly TRBD1 (6 bases). Trimming removed 2 bases from V and 2 bases from J, with 13 bases in between. The CDR3 totals 16 residues. Germline-derived CDR1 and CDR2 are MNHEY and SMNVEV (reference sequence). This CDR3 is CASSLTGTEGNQPQHF. CDR3 nucleotides: TGTGCCAGCAGTTTAACAGGGACGGAGGGCAATCAGCCCCAGCATTTT.

This clone was observed a single time. The chain carries TRBV30 and TRBJ1-2; TRBD1 is a possible D gene (5 bases). This CDR3 is built from 14 residues. Germline-derived CDR1 and CDR2 are GTSNPN and SVGIG (reference sequence). V dropped 1 base and J dropped 5 bases, with 14 bases sitting between them. CDR3 bases: TGTGCCTGGAGTGACTACCCAGGGTGGTATGGCTACACCTTC. As protein: CAWSDYPGWYGYTF.

DNA for the CDR3: TGTGCCAGCAGCCCCGGGACATCGTACCAAGAGACCCAGTACTTC. Its protein is CASSPGTSYQETQYF. The chain joins TRBV6-1 to TRBJ2-5; TRBD1 might be the D (6 bases). The germline V gene encodes CDR1 MNHNS and CDR2 SASEGT. The length of the CDR3 is 15 residues. The V and J ends lost 6 bases and 0 bases respectively, with 14 bases between them.

The rearrangement uses TRBV6-1 and TRBJ2-1; TRBD2 matches 9 bases. The V and J ends lost 1 base and 4 bases, in that order; junction bases with no gene match: 5. CDR3 length: 16 residues. Germline V CDR1 and CDR2: MNHNS, SASEGT. The CDR3 DNA reads as TGTGCCAGCAGTGAAGGTGCGGGAGGGTTATACAATGAGCAGTTCTTC. It codes for CASSEGAGGLYNEQFF.

This chain joins TRBV27 and TRBJ2-2; no clear D. CDR1 is MNHEY and CDR2 is SMNVEV in the germline V gene (reference sequence). The CDR3 has 12 amino acids. V lost 6 bases and J 2 bases, leaving 4 bases between the germline ends. CDR3: CASSVNTGELFF. DNA of the CDR3: TGTGCCAGCAGCGTAAACACCGGGGAGCTGTTTTTT.

This clone was detected only once. The V call is TRBV19, the J call TRBJ1-5; D ambiguous. Germline lookup yields CDR1 LNHDA and CDR2 SQIVND (reference sequence). The length of the CDR3 is 15 residues. Trimming stripped 11 bases from V and 4 bases from J, with 21 bases between. CDR3 in amino acids: CASGNGPLGNQPQHF. The DNA of the CDR3 is TGTGCCTCTGGGAACGGACCCCTGGGAAATCAGCCCCAGCATTTT.